This T cell receptor (beta chain) was sequenced in a study of technical replicates of blood from a few donors. In germline, CDR1 is SNHLY, CDR2 FYNNEI. The CDR3 is made up of 13 amino acids. The V end lost 6 bases, the J end lost 4 bases, and 10 bases lay between the germline ends. Data came from immunoSEQ multiplex PCR; TCRdb stores just in-frame clones and leaves some out. This table holds around 58,000 clones, about 88% found once. The sequenced material came from PBMCs. This sequence originates from a human donor in good health. Some clones in this sample may be carry-over from other donors' samples. This chain uses TRBV2 with TRBJ1-5; D is uncertain. The CDR3, as DNA: TGTGCCAGCAGACGGACTCTGAATCAGCCCCAGCATTTT. This translates into CASRRTLNQPQHF.